The 20 T cell receptor beta chains below were found in one sample sequenced in a study of technical replicates of blood from a few donors. This table comes from immunoSEQ multiplex PCR, and its TCRdb copy is limited to in-frame clones, with some not included. This repertoire shows tens of thousands of clones, roughly 94% found once; its top ten account for 0.38%. The sequencing sample was made of T cells isolated from PBMCs. The receptor source for this set is a human donor in good health.

The chain combines TRBV25-1 with TRBJ1-3, with D perhaps TRBD1 (6 bases). This CDR3 contains 14 residues. V was pared by 2 bases and J by 1 base, with 6 bases between. Germline CDR1 is MGHDK and CDR2 is SYGVNS. The CDR3 loop is CASSETGSGNTIYF. CDR3 bases: TGTGCCAGCAGTGAAACAGGGTCTGGAAACACCATATATTTT.

The rearrangement uses TRBV4-2 and TRBJ2-3; 8 nucleotides agree with TRBD2. CDR1 is LGHNA and CDR2 is YNFKEQ in the germline V gene. With 5 bases clipped from V and 4 bases from J, the junction kept 11 bases outside the gene matches. The CDR3 totals 16 residues. The DNA for the CDR3 is TGTGCCAGCAGCACCCCTCTGCGGGAGGTGGCAGATACGCAGTATTTT. This encodes CASSTPLREVADTQYF.

This rearrangement joins TRBV6-5 to TRBJ2-5; possible D gene TRBD1, 6 bases. The germline gives CDR1 MNHEY, CDR2 SVGAGI. The CDR3 consists of 13 residues. The V end was cut by 6 bases, the J end by 2 bases, with 10 bases between. The CDR3 is CASSLGQQETQYF. CDR3 sequence (DNA): TGTGCCAGCAGCCTCGGACAGCAAGAGACCCAGTACTTC.

The rearrangement links TRBV30 to TRBJ1-5; 7 bases agree with TRBD1. Germline CDR1 is GTSNPN and CDR2 is SVGIG (reference sequence). Trimming at V came to 0 bases and at J to 2 bases, leaving 4 bases not matched to a gene. The CDR3 spans 15 residues. The CDR3 nucleotides read TGTGCCTGGAGTGTACTTGACAGGGGCAATCAGCCCCAGCATTTT. Encoded protein: CAWSVLDRGNQPQHF. The variable domain in full, with the rest retrieved from reference TRBV30 and TRBJ1-5, is SQTIHQWPATLVQPVGSPLSLECTVEGTSNPNLYWYRQAAGRGLQLLFYSVGIGQISSEVPQNLSASRPQDRQFILSSKKLLLSDSGFYLCAWSVLDRGNQPQHFGDGTRLSIL.

V gene TRBV11-2 combines with J gene TRBJ2-7; 10 bases agree with TRBD1. The length of the CDR3 is 14 residues. Per the germline V gene, CDR1 is SGHAT and CDR2 is FQNNGV. The V and J ends lost 5 bases and 2 bases, in that order; junction bases with no gene match: 3. The chain's CDR3 is CASSPGTGAYEQYF. The CDR3 DNA follows: TGTGCCAGCAGCCCCGGGACAGGGGCCTACGAGCAGTACTTC.

The chain recombines TRBV19 with TRBJ1-2; D gene ambiguous. V lost 0 bases to trimming and J lost 8 bases, with 13 bases between them. From germline, CDR1 is LNHDA and CDR2 SQIVND (reference sequence). The CDR3 length is 14 residues. The CDR3 DNA sequence: TGTGCCAGTAGTATAGAAAACAGCCAACGCGGCTACACCTTC. Its translation is CASSIENSQRGYTF. Combining the CDR3 with reference TRBV19 and TRBJ1-2 gives the whole variable domain DGGITQSPKYLFRKEGQNVTLSCEQNLNHDAMYWYRQDPGQGLRLIYYSQIVNDFQKGDIAEGYSVSREKKESFPLTVTSAQKNPTAFYLCASSIENSQRGYTFGSGTRLTVV.

The chain is built from TRBV29-1 and TRBJ2-2; TRBD2 is a possible D gene (5 bases). V shed 1 base and J shed 7 bases, with 7 bases lying between them. Germline loops: CDR1 SQVTM, CDR2 ANQGSEA. The length of the CDR3 is 12 residues. CDR3 residues: CSVEGEGGELFF. The CDR3 DNA follows: TGCAGCGTTGAAGGAGAGGGCGGGGAGCTGTTTTTT.

The gene calls are TRBV5-1 and TRBJ2-1; 10 nucleotides align to TRBD2. The V gene end was trimmed by 1 base and the J gene end by 7 bases; junction bases not matched to a gene: 5. Germline-derived CDR1 and CDR2 are SGHRS and YFSETQ. The CDR3 extends over 15 amino acids. Here the CDR3 reads CASSLRTSGMNEQFF. The CDR3 nucleotides read TGCGCCAGCAGCTTGAGAACTAGCGGGATGAATGAGCAGTTCTTC. The full variable domain, its missing parts supplied by reference TRBV5-1 and TRBJ2-1, is KAGVTQTPRYLIKTRGQQVTLSCSPISGHRSVSWYQQTPGQGLQFLFEYFSETQRNKGNFPGRFSGRQFSNSRSEMNVSTLELGDSALYLCASSLRTSGMNEQFFGPGTRLTVL.

The V gene is TRBV11-2, the J gene TRBJ1-4; the D is unclear. The V end lost 4 bases, the J end lost 5 bases, and 8 bases lay between the germline ends. CDR1 and CDR2 (germline): SGHAT, FQNNGV. The CDR3 loop spans 13 amino acids. CDR3 sequence: CASSSLQNEKLFF. The CDR3 DNA reads as TGTGCCAGCAGCTCGCTACAGAATGAAAAACTGTTTTTT.

The chain links TRBV27 to TRBJ2-7; 9 bases match TRBD1. The V segment lost 4 bases and the J segment 4 bases; nucleotides outside the gene matches: 8. CDR3 size: 15 residues. The germline gives CDR1 MNHEY, CDR2 SMNVEV (reference sequence). The CDR3 coding sequence is TGTGCCAGCAGTTCAACAGGGGGCGTTCTGTACGAGCAGTACTTC. Protein product: CASSSTGGVLYEQYF.

V is TRBV5-8 and J is TRBJ1-2; 7 bases map to TRBD1. In germline, CDR1 is SGHTS, CDR2 YDEGEE. V lost 0 bases and J lost 4; bases outside the gene matches: 12. The CDR3 sequence is 17 residues long. CDR3 in DNA: TGTGCCAGCAGCTTGGCGGTCCTCAGGGGGGATTCCTATGGCTACACCTTC. Its protein is CASSLAVLRGDSYGYTF.

The chain uses TRBV6-1 and TRBJ1-2; D gene unclear. V lost 4 bases, J lost 3 bases, and 9 bases lay in between. CDR3 length equals 13 residues. Per germline, CDR1 MNHNS and CDR2 SASEGT. CDR3 loop: CASSVADYYGYTF. The DNA of the CDR3 is TGTGCCAGCAGTGTGGCAGATTACTATGGCTACACCTTC.

V gene TRBV5-6 combines with J gene TRBJ2-7; maybe TRBD2 (5 bases). The CDR3 covers 15 residues. CDR1 SGHDT and CDR2 YYEEEE come from the germline V gene. Trimming removed 4 bases at V and 2 bases at J, with 16 bases between. CDR3: CASSRTRANPYEQYF. The CDR3 coding sequence is TGTGCCAGCAGCCGTACTAGGGCCAACCCCTACGAGCAGTACTTC.

The V and J genes are TRBV5-1 and TRBJ2-7, with D maybe TRBD2 (5 bases). This CDR3 has 13 amino acids. CDR1 and CDR2 (germline): SGHRS, YFSETQ. V lost 4 bases, J lost 3 bases, and 11 bases lay in between. CDR3 sequence (DNA): TGCGCCAGCAGCAGATTTGGAGGCTACGAGCAGTACTTC. As protein: CASSRFGGYEQYF.

The chain combines TRBV11-3 with TRBJ1-2; D is undetermined. V shed 2 bases and J shed 7 bases, with 8 bases lying between them. CDR3 size: 12 residues. Germline V CDR1 and CDR2: SGHNT, YENEEA. The CDR3 coding sequence is TGTGCCAGCAGCTTAAGCGGGTTTGGCTACACCTTC. It is translated as CASSLSGFGYTF. The full variable domain, with the rest looked up from reference TRBV11-3 and TRBJ1-2, is EAGVVQSPRYKIIEKKQPVAFWCNPISGHNTLYWYLQNLGQGPELLIRYENEEAVDDSQLPKDRFSAERLKGVDSTLKIQPAELGDSAVYLCASSLSGFGYTFGSGTRLTVV.

V gene TRBV25-1 combines with J gene TRBJ2-3; possible D gene TRBD2, 6 bases. The germline V and J ends were trimmed by 1 base and 4 bases, with 12 bases remaining between them. Germline CDR1 reads MGHDK; CDR2 reads SYGVNS. This CDR3 is built from 15 residues. CDR3 sequence reads: CASSESVTGADTQYF. The DNA of the CDR3 is TGTGCCAGCAGTGAATCCGTGACGGGAGCAGATACGCAGTATTTT.

This chain uses TRBV4-2 with TRBJ1-2; 7 bases fit TRBD1. The V and J ends lost 0 bases and 6 bases, in that order; junction bases with no gene match: 4. The CDR3 is 14 residues long. Germline V CDR1 and CDR2: LGHNA, YNFKEQ. CDR3 DNA sequence: TGTGCCAGCAGCCAAGAGGACAGGTTTGATGGCTACACCTTC. As protein: CASSQEDRFDGYTF.

The chain combines TRBV11-2 with TRBJ2-7, with D hard to call. Germline lookup yields CDR1 SGHAT and CDR2 FQNNGV. The CDR3 is made up of 11 amino acids. The V end was cut by 5 bases, the J end by 6 bases, with 8 bases between. The CDR3 is CASSRTFEQYF. DNA of the CDR3: TGTGCCAGCAGCCGTACTTTCGAGCAGTACTTC.

The J gene is TRBJ2-7, the V gene TRBV28; TRBD1 agrees at 7 bases. Per the germline V gene, CDR1 is MDHEN and CDR2 is SYDVKM. The junction had 5 bases not matched to a gene; V was cut back by 10 bases and J by 2 bases. The CDR3 is made up of 12 amino acids. The DNA of the CDR3 is TGTGCCACCACAGGGGCCCCCTACGAGCAGTACTTC. Encoded protein: CATTGAPYEQYF.

This clone came up once. The V gene is TRBV7-9, the J gene TRBJ1-4, with D maybe TRBD1 (6 bases). This CDR3 is built from 14 residues. Trimming took off 3 bases at V and 6 bases at J, with 11 bases between the two ends. The germline V gene has CDR1 SEHNR and CDR2 FQNEAQ (reference sequence). The CDR3 spells CASSFRGGDEKLFF. The CDR3 DNA reads TGTGCCAGCAGCTTTAGAGGGGGTGATGAAAAACTGTTTTTT.